The sequence of this T cell receptor beta chain was determined in a study of shared clonotypes between healthy human individuals. Sequencing was performed with immunoSEQ multiplex PCR; in TCRdb, only in-frame clones are kept and a portion is missing. The sample lists roughly 2 million clones; about 95% were seen once. The study, taken as a whole, reports: Relative to clonotypes present in all four donors, those not shared had lower generation probabilities. Estimated richness values were generally larger in naive subsets than in memory subsets. Blood was the sole source, and tissue repertoires probably differ.

As defined, naive CD8 cells were CD45RO-negative and positively selected for CCR7, with terminally differentiated effector memory CD45RA+ cells excluded. J lost 1 base, V lost 6 bases, and 1 base had no gene match. The CDR3 is 13 amino acids. Germline CDR1 PRHDT, CDR2 FYEKMQ (reference sequence). Worth noting for this clone: What it binds is not known.

V is TRBV13 and J is TRBJ1-1; TRBD1 aligns across 8 bases. The TCR originated in a man between 18 and 29 years old in good health. Sequenced: naive CD8+ T cells sorted from blood. The CDR3, as DNA: TGTGCCAGCAGACAGGGGGAGAACACTGAAGCTTTCTTT. As protein: CASRQGENTEAFF.